This T cell receptor (beta chain) was sequenced in a study of identical twins. On this clonotype: Its antigen is still unknown. A junction end diverges from the germline sequence, so it may reflect a read error.

Germline loops: CDR1 LGHDT, CDR2 YNNKEL (reference sequence). The CDR3 consists of 16 residues. The study, taken as a whole, reports: Its conclusions, products of cross-sectional statistical analysis, did not come from following the same donors. Alpha sequences that were out-of-frame and twin-shared showed an excess of low generation probability. Insertions ran lower in abundant cord blood beta clonotypes, though not in memory repertoires.

MiXCR, applied by TCRdb to the 5' RACE reads, yields one record per CDR3 protein. The sample has 250,000 to 300,000 distinct CDR3 sequences; approximately 8.6% are singletons. The same specimen was also included in a second study, on yellow fever vaccine responses in identical twins.

Sample: CD8+ T cells sorted from blood. The rearrangement joins TRBV3-1 to TRBJ2-7, with D tentatively TRBD1 or TRBD2 (5 bases each). This TCR came from a woman in her late teens or twenties in good health. The CDR3 DNA reads TGTGCCAGCAGCCAAGAACGGCTAGGGGACCCCTACGAGCGGTACTTC. Its protein is CASSQERLGDPYERYF.